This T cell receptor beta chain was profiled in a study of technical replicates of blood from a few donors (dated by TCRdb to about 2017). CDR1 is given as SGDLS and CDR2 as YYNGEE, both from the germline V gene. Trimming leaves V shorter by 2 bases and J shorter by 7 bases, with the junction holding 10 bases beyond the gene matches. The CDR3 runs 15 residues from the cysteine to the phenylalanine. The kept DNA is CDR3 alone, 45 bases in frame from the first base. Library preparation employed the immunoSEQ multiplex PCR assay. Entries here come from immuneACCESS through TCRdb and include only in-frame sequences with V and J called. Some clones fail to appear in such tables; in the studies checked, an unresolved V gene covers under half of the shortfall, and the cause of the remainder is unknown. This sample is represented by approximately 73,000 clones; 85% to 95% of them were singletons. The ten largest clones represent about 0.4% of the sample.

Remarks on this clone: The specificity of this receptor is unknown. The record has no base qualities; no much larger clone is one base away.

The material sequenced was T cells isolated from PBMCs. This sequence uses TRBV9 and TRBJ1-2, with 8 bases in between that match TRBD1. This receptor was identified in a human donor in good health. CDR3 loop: CASSVYGQGLRGYTF. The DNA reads TGTGCCAGCAGCGTCTATGGACAGGGACTTCGTGGCTACACCTTC.